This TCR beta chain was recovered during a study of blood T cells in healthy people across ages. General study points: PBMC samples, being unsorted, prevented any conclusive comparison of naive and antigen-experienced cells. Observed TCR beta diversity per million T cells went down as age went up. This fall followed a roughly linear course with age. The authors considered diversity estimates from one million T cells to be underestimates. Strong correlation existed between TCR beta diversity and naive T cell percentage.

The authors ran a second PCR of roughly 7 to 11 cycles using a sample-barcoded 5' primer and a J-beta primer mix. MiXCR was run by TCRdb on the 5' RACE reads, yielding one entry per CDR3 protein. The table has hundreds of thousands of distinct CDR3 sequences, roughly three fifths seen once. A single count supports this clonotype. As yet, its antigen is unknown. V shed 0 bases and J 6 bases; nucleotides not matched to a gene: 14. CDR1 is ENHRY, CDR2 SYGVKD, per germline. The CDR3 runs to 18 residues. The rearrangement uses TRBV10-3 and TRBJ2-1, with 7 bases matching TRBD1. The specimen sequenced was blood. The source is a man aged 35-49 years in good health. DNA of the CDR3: TGTGCCATCAGTGAGTCTAAGGGGGCTTCGGCCTTACGCAATGAGCAGTTCTTC. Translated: CAISESKGASALRNEQFF.